These 15 T cell receptor beta chains share one sample of origin, sequenced in a study of high-grade serous ovarian cancer treatment subgroups. Sequencing was performed with immunoSEQ multiplex PCR; in TCRdb, only in-frame clones are kept and a portion is missing. The data hold some 40,000 clones, with around three quarters observed a single time. Tumor tissue was taken before any definitive surgery or chemotherapy was given. Sequenced sample: tumor tissue. The receptors stem from a human donor with high-grade serous ovarian cancer.

The chain joins TRBV4-3 to TRBJ2-7, with no clear D. V lost 0 bases, J lost 3 bases, and 6 bases lay in between. The germline gives CDR1 LGHNA, CDR2 YSLEER. The CDR3 length is 13 residues. This CDR3 reads CASSQELRYEQYF. The CDR3, as DNA: TGCGCCAGCAGCCAAGAATTGCGCTACGAGCAGTACTTC.

The chain combines TRBV28 with TRBJ1-5, with TRBD1 matching 7 bases. Germline CDR1 reads MDHEN; CDR2 reads SYDVKM. V was pared by 5 bases and J by 4 bases, with 8 bases of the junction left unmatched. The CDR3 totals 15 residues. CDR3 DNA sequence: TGTGCCAGCAGTCAGGGGGACAGAATGAATCAGCCCCAGCATTTT. Its translation: CASSQGDRMNQPQHF.

This clone was seen a handful of times. The chain employs TRBV2 and TRBJ1-1, with D unresolved. The length of the CDR3 is 13 residues. The V and J ends lost 5 bases and 3 bases respectively, with 10 bases between them. CDR1 is SNHLY, CDR2 FYNNEI, per germline. This CDR3 reads CASSKGLHTEAFF. CDR3 bases: TGTGCCAGCAGTAAAGGGCTGCACACTGAAGCTTTCTTT.

This rearrangement joins TRBV7-2 to TRBJ2-5, with D tentatively TRBD2 (6 bases). Deletions cut 5 bases from V and 3 bases from J, with 16 bases between. CDR1 is SGHTA, CDR2 FQGNSA, per germline. The CDR3 has 15 amino acids. CDR3 loop: CASSPPGGVEETQYF. The DNA for the CDR3 is TGTGCCAGCAGCCCCCCCGGGGGAGTTGAAGAGACCCAGTACTTC.

This rearrangement joins TRBV9 to TRBJ2-1; D is undetermined. Trimming stripped 3 bases from V and 8 bases from J, with 12 bases between. Germline CDR1 reads SGDLS; CDR2 reads YYNGEE. The CDR3 extends over 13 amino acids. This chain's CDR3 is CASSALTGYEQFF. For the CDR3, the DNA is TGTGCCAGCAGCGCCCTAACCGGTTATGAGCAGTTCTTC.

V and J are TRBV6-1 and TRBJ2-1; D not resolved. The CDR3 consists of 10 residues. The V end lost 2 bases, the J end lost 15 bases, and 8 bases lay between the germline ends. Per the germline V gene, CDR1 is MNHNS and CDR2 is SASEGT. The CDR3: CASSESLGFF. The CDR3 bases are TGTGCCAGCAGTGAAAGCCTGGGGTTCTTC.

V gene TRBV10-3 combines with J gene TRBJ2-7, with TRBD1 matching 7 bases. In germline, CDR1 is ENHRY, CDR2 SYGVKD. J lost 2 bases, V lost 10 bases, and 2 bases had no gene match. The CDR3 has 11 amino acids. CDR3 nucleotide sequence: TGTGCCACCGGACAGGCCTACGAGCAGTACTTC. Protein sequence: CATGQAYEQYF.

This clone was seen more than once but under ten times. This chain links TRBV6-6 with TRBJ1-1; D is ambiguous. CDR1 is MNHNY and CDR2 is SVGAGI in the germline V gene (reference sequence). Trimming took 7 bases from V and 2 from J, leaving 14 bases between them. The CDR3 covers 14 residues. CDR3 sequence reads: CASTLSGINTEAFF. The CDR3 DNA sequence: TGTGCCAGCACGCTCTCGGGAATCAACACTGAAGCTTTCTTT.

This clone is a singleton in its sample. This sequence joins TRBV5-8 and TRBJ1-2, with 9 bases aligning to TRBD1. The germline V gene encodes CDR1 SGHTS and CDR2 YDEGEE. The CDR3 covers 15 residues. V trimming: 3 bases; J trimming: 2 bases; junction bases outside the gene matches: 5. CDR3 nucleotide sequence: TGTGCCAGCAGCTGGGGACAGGGCTTAAACTATGGCTACACCTTC. Protein: CASSWGQGLNYGYTF.

The CDR3 spells CATNESRDSVQETQYF. Written as DNA, the CDR3 is TGTGCCACCAACGAAAGCCGGGACAGCGTCCAAGAGACCCAGTACTTC. The V gene is TRBV27, the J gene TRBJ2-5; 7 bases match TRBD1. From germline, CDR1 is MNHEY and CDR2 SMNVEV (reference sequence). The CDR3 runs to 16 residues. With V trimmed by 10 bases and J by 1 base, 15 bases remained unmatched.

The rearrangement joins TRBV7-2 to TRBJ2-7, with D maybe TRBD2 (7 bases). Trimming took off 5 bases at V and 5 bases at J, with 16 bases between the two ends. This CDR3 region has 14 residues. Germline CDR1 is SGHTA and CDR2 is FQGNSA. CDR3 residues: CASSPRGGVDEQYF. Here the CDR3 DNA reads TGTGCCAGCAGCCCGAGGGGGGGAGTCGACGAGCAGTACTTC.

V and J are TRBV7-9 and TRBJ2-2, with TRBD1 matching 9 bases. CDR1 and CDR2 from the germline V gene are SEHNR and FQNEAQ (reference sequence). V was clipped by 5 bases and J by 4 bases; unmatched bases: 5. The CDR3 extends over 15 amino acids. The CDR3 region is CASSPDRGPTGELFF. CDR3 DNA: TGTGCCAGCAGCCCGGACAGGGGCCCCACCGGGGAGCTGTTTTTT.

V usage is TRBV9 and J usage is TRBJ1-3; TRBD1 agrees at 7 bases. The CDR3 loop spans 15 amino acids. V dropped 3 bases and J dropped 2; count of bases not matched to a gene: 5. Germline CDR1 SGDLS, CDR2 YYNGEE. DNA of the CDR3: TGTGCCAGCAGCGCGAACACAGGGGCTGGAAACACCATATATTTT. It yields the protein CASSANTGAGNTIYF. The full variable domain, in which reference TRBV9 and TRBJ1-3 provide the parts outside the CDR3, is DSGVTQTPKHLITATGQRVTLRCSPRSGDLSVYWYQQSLDQGLQFLIQYYNGEERAKGNILERFSAQQFPDLHSELNLSSLELGDSALYFCASSANTGAGNTIYFGEGSWLTVV.

V usage is TRBV5-1 and J usage is TRBJ1-1, with 8 bases that match TRBD1. V shed 5 bases and J 1 base; nucleotides not matched to a gene: 7. This CDR3 is 15 amino acids long. Germline CDR1 and CDR2: SGHRS and YFSETQ. CDR3 coding DNA: TGCGCCAGCAGGCCTAGACAGGGGCAGAACACTGAAGCTTTCTTT. Its protein product is CASRPRQGQNTEAFF.

This chain connects TRBV7-2 to TRBJ2-2; D is unresolved. The germline gives CDR1 SGHTA, CDR2 FQGNSA. CDR3 size: 15 residues. Between the trimmed V and J ends, which lost 5 bases and 2 bases, there was a span of 12 bases. CDR3 bases: TGTGCCAGCAGCCCATCCCCTACTAACACCGGGGAGCTGTTTTTT. This translates into CASSPSPTNTGELFF.